This T cell receptor (beta chain) is drawn from a study of cytotoxic CD8 clonotypes in ibrutinib-treated CLL. Study information: Outcomes included some 24 partial and 2 complete responses; after median around 5.5 years, approximately 14 stayed remitted and roughly twelve progressed.

Here immunoSEQ multiplex PCR was the method, and the copy in TCRdb shows in-frame clones only, minus some. The table has 150,000 or so clones, 75% to 85% seen once; the top ten hold 13%. This CDR3 spans 14 amino acids. Germline assignment: CDR1 LGHNA and CDR2 YSLEER. The ends lost 4 bases at V and 4 bases at J; junction bases unmatched: 4. Regarding the study as a whole: Patients showed higher baseline clonality than age-matched healthy donors, and it tracked circulating CD8+ T-cell counts.

Regarding this clone: What it recognizes is unknown.

V gene TRBV4-3 combines with J gene TRBJ2-7, with TRBD1 matching 10 bases. The sequenced sample was PBMCs, obtained after 12 months of ibrutinib treatment. This TCR was sampled from a human donor with chronic lymphocytic leukemia. The CDR3 nucleotides read TGCGCCAGCAGCCTAAGACAGGGGGCATACGAGCAGTACTTC. Its protein is CASSLRQGAYEQYF.